Listed below are T cell receptor beta chains from one sample, sequenced in a study of cytomegalovirus exposure and HLA in healthy donors. Only in-frame clones appear in the TCRdb table, and some are missing; sequencing was by immunoSEQ multiplex PCR. The sample has 110,000 or so clones; over 65% are singletons. Sequencing input: PBMCs. Receptors were obtained from a woman between 18 and 30 years old in good health and CMV-seronegative. Both conserved end residues are part of each CDR3. A D gene is named only where the DNA matches it firmly. Clone size is given for some rows only: seen once, a few or many times, or a class if the clone is expanded.

V gene: TRBV19
D gene: TRBD1
J gene: TRBJ1-5
CDR3 length: 14
clone size: few
CDR3 DNA: TGTGCCAGTAGTATGTCGGGAGGGGGCCAGCCCCAGCATTTT
CDR3 protein: CASSMSGGGQPQHF

V gene: TRBV5-1
D gene: -
J gene: TRBJ2-7
CDR3 length: 12
clone size: -
CDR3 DNA: TGCGCCAGCAGCTTCGAGGGGGGGGAACAGTACTTC
CDR3 protein: CASSFEGGEQYF

V gene: TRBV6-6
D gene: -
J gene: TRBJ1-1
CDR3 length: 15
clone size: -
CDR3 DNA: TGTGCCAGCAGTTATAATTCTTTAATCGTAGCAGAAGCTTTCTTT
CDR3 protein: CASSYNSLIVAEAFF

V gene: TRBV6-1
D gene: -
J gene: TRBJ2-4
CDR3 length: 16
clone size: -
CDR3 DNA: TGTGCCAGCAGTGCCCGACAGGAGATAGCCAAAAACATTCAGTACTTC
CDR3 protein: CASSARQEIAKNIQYF

V gene: TRBV28
D gene: -
J gene: TRBJ2-5
CDR3 length: 15
clone size: -
CDR3 DNA: TGTGCCAGCAGCCTCCCTACTAGCTCTCGAGAGACCCAGTACTTC
CDR3 protein: CASSLPTSSRETQYF

V gene: TRBV11-3
D gene: -
J gene: TRBJ1-5
CDR3 length: 13
clone size: -
CDR3 DNA: TGTGCCAGCAGTCTGGAGGGCGATCAGCCCCAGCATTTT
CDR3 protein: CASSLEGDQPQHF

V gene: TRBV19
D gene: -
J gene: TRBJ1-2
CDR3 length: 15
clone size: -
CDR3 DNA: TGTGCCAGTAGTACCCAGGGTGGGGATTTCTATGGCTACACCTTC
CDR3 protein: CASSTQGGDFYGYTF

V gene: TRBV6-1
D gene: -
J gene: TRBJ2-1
CDR3 length: 15
clone size: -
CDR3 DNA: TGTGCCAGCAGTTTAGGGGGTGGGGCCTACAATGAGCAGTTCTTC
CDR3 protein: CASSLGGGAYNEQFF

V gene: TRBV2
D gene: -
J gene: TRBJ1-2
CDR3 length: 15
clone size: -
CDR3 DNA: TGTGCCAGCAAAATCAGACAGGCATACCCTTATGGCTACACCTTC
CDR3 protein: CASKIRQAYPYGYTF

V gene: TRBV19
D gene: -
J gene: TRBJ2-6
CDR3 length: 15
clone size: few
CDR3 DNA: TGTGCCAGTAGTATAGGAGGGTCTGGGGCCAACGTCCTGACTTTC
CDR3 protein: CASSIGGSGANVLTF

V gene: TRBV9
D gene: -
J gene: TRBJ1-3
CDR3 length: 13
clone size: -
CDR3 DNA: TGTGCCAGCAGCGTACAGGGCGGAAACACCATATATTTT
CDR3 protein: CASSVQGGNTIYF

V gene: TRBV18
D gene: TRBD2
J gene: TRBJ2-2
CDR3 length: 14
clone size: -
CDR3 DNA: TGTGCCAGCTCAGCGACTAGCGACACCGGGGAGCTGTTTTTT
CDR3 protein: CASSATSDTGELFF

V gene: TRBV27
D gene: -
J gene: TRBJ1-2
CDR3 length: 13
clone size: -
CDR3 DNA: TGTGCCAGCAGTTTGACAGGAGCCTATGGCTACACCTTC
CDR3 protein: CASSLTGAYGYTF

V gene: TRBV14
D gene: -
J gene: TRBJ1-2
CDR3 length: 13
clone size: -
CDR3 DNA: TGTGCCAGCAGCCAAGTAGACACCTATGGCTACACCTTC
CDR3 protein: CASSQVDTYGYTF

V gene: TRBV6-5
D gene: -
J gene: TRBJ1-1
CDR3 length: 14
clone size: -
CDR3 DNA: TGTGCCAGCAGCTCGGAGGGTCTTAACACTGAAGCTTTCTTT
CDR3 protein: CASSSEGLNTEAFF

V gene: TRBV2
D gene: -
J gene: TRBJ1-1
CDR3 length: 12
clone size: few
CDR3 DNA: TGTGCCATCCGGACAGAGAACACTGAAGCTTTCTTT
CDR3 protein: CAIRTENTEAFF

V gene: TRBV15
D gene: TRBD1
J gene: TRBJ1-5
CDR3 length: 15
clone size: few
CDR3 DNA: TGTGCCACCAGCATGTCACAGGGGAATAATCAGCCCCAGCATTTT
CDR3 protein: CATSMSQGNNQPQHF

V gene: TRBV19
D gene: -
J gene: TRBJ1-1
CDR3 length: 13
clone size: -
CDR3 DNA: TGTGCCAGTAGCTCCCAGGGGAACACTGAAGCTTTCTTT
CDR3 protein: CASSSQGNTEAFF

V gene: TRBV29-1
D gene: -
J gene: TRBJ1-2
CDR3 length: 13
clone size: few
CDR3 DNA: TGCAGCGTTCCGCTAGGGGGTAACTATGGCTACACCTTC
CDR3 protein: CSVPLGGNYGYTF

V gene: TRBV7-6
D gene: TRBD1
J gene: TRBJ2-7
CDR3 length: 16
clone size: once
CDR3 DNA: TGTGCCAGCAGCCAACTCCGGGACAGGGGTCCATACGAGCAGTACTTC
CDR3 protein: CASSQLRDRGPYEQYF

V gene: TRBV15
D gene: -
J gene: TRBJ2-3
CDR3 length: 15
clone size: -
CDR3 DNA: TGTGCCACCAGCAGAGAGGACGGGAGTACAGATACGCAGTATTTT
CDR3 protein: CATSREDGSTDTQYF

V gene: TRBV2
D gene: TRBD2
J gene: TRBJ2-5
CDR3 length: 15
clone size: -
CDR3 DNA: TGTGCCAGCAGTGATCCTAGCGGGGGTTTTGAGACCCAGTACTTC
CDR3 protein: CASSDPSGGFETQYF

V gene: TRBV29-1
D gene: TRBD1
J gene: TRBJ2-1
CDR3 length: 14
clone size: -
CDR3 DNA: TGCAGCGGGAGGGACAGGGGGACTACCAATGAGCAGTTCTTC
CDR3 protein: CSGRDRGTTNEQFF

V gene: TRBV19
D gene: -
J gene: TRBJ1-2
CDR3 length: 15
clone size: -
CDR3 DNA: TGTGCCAGTAGTCTAACGGGGGACGGGGTTTATGGCTACACCTTC
CDR3 protein: CASSLTGDGVYGYTF

V gene: TRBV25-1
D gene: TRBD2
J gene: TRBJ2-7
CDR3 length: 16
clone size: -
CDR3 DNA: TGTGCCAGCAGTGAGGGGGGTGGCGGGAGGACAAACGAGCAGTACTTC
CDR3 protein: CASSEGGGGRTNEQYF

V gene: TRBV6-5
D gene: -
J gene: TRBJ1-1
CDR3 length: 15
clone size: few
CDR3 DNA: TGTGCCAGCAGTTTCTACAGGTCCTCGTACACTGAAGCTTTCTTT
CDR3 protein: CASSFYRSSYTEAFF

V gene: TRBV28
D gene: TRBD2
J gene: TRBJ2-4
CDR3 length: 15
clone size: once
CDR3 DNA: TGTGCCAGCAGTAAAAGCGGGATCGCGGGAAACATTCAGTACTTC
CDR3 protein: CASSKSGIAGNIQYF

V gene: TRBV4-1
D gene: TRBD2
J gene: TRBJ2-3
CDR3 length: 15
clone size: once
CDR3 DNA: TGCGCCAGCAGCCCCGGGACTAGCGTCGGCGGGTCGCAGTATTTT
CDR3 protein: CASSPGTSVGGSQYF

V gene: TRBV27
D gene: TRBD1
J gene: TRBJ2-2
CDR3 length: 14
clone size: -
CDR3 DNA: TGTGCCAGCAGCCTAGGGACAGGGCCCGGGGAGCTGTTTTTT
CDR3 protein: CASSLGTGPGELFF

V gene: TRBV10-3
D gene: -
J gene: TRBJ1-2
CDR3 length: 16
clone size: once
CDR3 DNA: TGTGCCATCAGGGGGGGGGAAACAGGGCTAATTGATGGCTACACCTTC
CDR3 protein: CAIRGGETGLIDGYTF

V gene: TRBV18
D gene: -
J gene: TRBJ2-2
CDR3 length: 14
clone size: -
CDR3 DNA: TGTGCCAGCTCACCACCGGCTCAGGCCGGGGAGCTGTTTTTT
CDR3 protein: CASSPPAQAGELFF

V gene: TRBV11-3
D gene: TRBD1
J gene: TRBJ1-1
CDR3 length: 15
clone size: -
CDR3 DNA: TGTGCCAGCAGCTCGAGGACAGGCGCTAACACTGAAGCTTTCTTT
CDR3 protein: CASSSRTGANTEAFF

V gene: TRBV11-2
D gene: TRBD2
J gene: TRBJ2-6
CDR3 length: 16
clone size: -
CDR3 DNA: TGTGCCAGCAGCTTCAGCGGGGTGTACGGGGCCAACGTCCTGACTTTC
CDR3 protein: CASSFSGVYGANVLTF

V gene: TRBV7-9
D gene: TRBD2
J gene: TRBJ2-3
CDR3 length: 11
clone size: -
CDR3 DNA: TGTGCCAGCGGGGGGGCAGATACGCAGTATTTT
CDR3 protein: CASGGADTQYF

V gene: TRBV29-1
D gene: TRBD1
J gene: TRBJ2-3
CDR3 length: 13
clone size: -
CDR3 DNA: TGCAGCGTTGAGGACAGGGGGACAGATACGCAGTATTTT
CDR3 protein: CSVEDRGTDTQYF

V gene: TRBV5-1
D gene: -
J gene: TRBJ2-2
CDR3 length: 13
clone size: -
CDR3 DNA: TGCGCCAGCAGCGAGGACAGCACCGGGGAGCTGTTTTTT
CDR3 protein: CASSEDSTGELFF

V gene: TRBV7-2
D gene: -
J gene: TRBJ2-1
CDR3 length: 14
clone size: -
CDR3 DNA: TGTGCCAGCAGCTTGGGGGGTCGGGGGAATGAGCAGTTCTTC
CDR3 protein: CASSLGGRGNEQFF

V gene: TRBV2
D gene: -
J gene: TRBJ1-4
CDR3 length: 14
clone size: -
CDR3 DNA: TGTGCCAGCAACCGGGACATAACGAGTGAAAAACTGTTTTTT
CDR3 protein: CASNRDITSEKLFF

V gene: TRBV2
D gene: TRBD1
J gene: TRBJ1-6
CDR3 length: 14
clone size: few
CDR3 DNA: TGTGCCAGGCTCCGGGACAGGAAGGATTCACCCCTCCACTTT
CDR3 protein: CARLRDRKDSPLHF

V gene: TRBV5-1
D gene: TRBD2
J gene: TRBJ2-3
CDR3 length: 15
clone size: -
CDR3 DNA: TGCGCCAGCAGCTTGGACGCGGGGGGAACAGATACGCAGTATTTT
CDR3 protein: CASSLDAGGTDTQYF

V gene: TRBV4-1
D gene: -
J gene: TRBJ2-4
CDR3 length: 14
clone size: -
CDR3 DNA: TGCGCCAGCAGCCAAGTTGCGCTCCTGAACATTCAGTACTTC
CDR3 protein: CASSQVALLNIQYF

V gene: TRBV11-3
D gene: -
J gene: TRBJ2-5
CDR3 length: 13
clone size: -
CDR3 DNA: TGTGCCAGCAGCTTAGGCGGGGAAGAGACCCAGTACTTC
CDR3 protein: CASSLGGEETQYF

V gene: TRBV7-8
D gene: -
J gene: TRBJ2-1
CDR3 length: 14
clone size: -
CDR3 DNA: TGTGCCAGCAGCTTAGGGCACCTCTACAATGAGCAGTTCTTC
CDR3 protein: CASSLGHLYNEQFF

V gene: TRBV6-5
D gene: TRBD1
J gene: TRBJ1-2
CDR3 length: 15
clone size: -
CDR3 DNA: TGTGCCAGCAGTTACTCCGGGACAGGGGGCTATGGCTACACCTTC
CDR3 protein: CASSYSGTGGYGYTF

V gene: TRBV28
D gene: TRBD1
J gene: TRBJ1-4
CDR3 length: 15
clone size: -
CDR3 DNA: TGTGCCAGCAGTCGACAGGGGGCAACTAATGAAAAACTGTTTTTT
CDR3 protein: CASSRQGATNEKLFF